These 9 T cell receptor beta chains share one sample of origin, sequenced in a study of regulatory T cells in long-lasting Graves disease. Building the TCR beta libraries relied on iRepertoire HTBI primers, and CDR3 regions underwent Arm-PCR. TCRdb re-derived calls from the multiplex PCR reads in MiXCR, one entry per CDR3 protein. The sample comprises approximately 350,000 distinct CDR3 sequences, roughly 15% of which are singletons, and 20% rests with the top ten. Sample time point: newly diagnosed GD, antithyroid drugs for less than 3 months. Following extraction of RNA from PBMCs, that RNA was used to make the TCR library. These data were also reused for a study on T cells in Graves' hyperthyroidism and ophthalmopathy.

Sequences were derived from peripheral blood mononuclear cells (PBMCs), sampled at new diagnosis, from a patient treated with antithyroid drugs. The receptors were sampled from a young woman with Graves disease.

This clonotype was counted ten times or more. The rearrangement uses TRBV20-1 and TRBJ2-5; D call uncertain. CDR3 length equals 13 residues. V was cut by 1 base and J by 5 bases, with 11 bases left in between. The germline V gene encodes CDR1 DFQATT and CDR2 SNEGSKA (reference sequence). The CDR3 region has the DNA TGCAGTGCTAGAGGGGCCTACCGGGAGACCCAGTACTTC. Its protein product is CSARGAYRETQYF.

This clonotype has a handful of counts. The J gene is TRBJ1-1, the V gene TRBV4-1, with 7 bases aligning to TRBD1. The CDR3 runs to 15 residues. Losses at the gene ends were 4 bases for V and 5 bases for J; bases not matched to a gene: 10. In germline, CDR1 is MGHRA, CDR2 YSYEKL. The CDR3 DNA is TGCGCCAGCAGCCGAGCTGACAGGGATTATACTGAAGCTTTCTTT. This encodes CASSRADRDYTEAFF.

At least ten counts were recorded for this clonotype. The chain joins TRBV20-1 to TRBJ2-5, with D possibly being TRBD2 (5 bases). The V gene lost 4 bases and the J gene lost 3 bases, with 18 bases spanning the gap. The CDR3 loop spans 15 amino acids. Germline CDR1 DFQATT, CDR2 SNEGSKA (reference sequence). The CDR3 here is CSAIPFEGFKETQYF. In DNA form, the CDR3 reads TGCAGTGCTATACCCTTCGAGGGATTTAAAGAGACCCAGTACTTC.

In its sample, this clonotype was seen many times. The chain is built from TRBV7-2 and TRBJ2-2; 9 nucleotides align to TRBD2. This CDR3 contains 15 residues. Germline-derived CDR1 and CDR2 are SGHTA and FQGNSA. The trim removed 4 bases at V and 4 bases at J, leaving 4 bases unmatched. CDR3 sequence: CASSYSGRGTGELFF. In DNA form, the CDR3 reads TGTGCCAGCAGCTATAGCGGGAGAGGCACCGGGGAGCTGTTTTTT.

This clonotype has more than one count but fewer than ten. A read error likely explains this, since a far larger clone differs by one base. The chain joins TRBV6-1 to TRBJ2-3; D gene unclear. With 5 bases removed from V and 4 bases from J, the gap between germline ends came to 4 bases. This CDR3 region has 11 residues. Germline V lookup: CDR1 MNHNS, CDR2 SASEGT. CDR3 protein: CASSRADTQYF. The CDR3 bases are TGTGCCAGCAGTAGGGCAGATACGCAGTATTTT.

This clonotype showed up many times. The chain has TRBV6-1 and TRBJ1-4; possible D gene TRBD1, 6 bases. From germline, CDR1 is MNHNS and CDR2 SASEGT. With 0 bases removed from V and 9 bases from J, the gap between germline ends came to 11 bases. CDR3 length equals 14 residues. Here the CDR3 DNA reads TGTGCCAGCAGTGAAGCACAGGGTATTCAAAAACTGTTTTTT. Its protein is CASSEAQGIQKLFF.

This clonotype was counted ten times or more. The chain combines TRBV7-3 with TRBJ1-1, with D maybe TRBD1 (6 bases). CDR1 is SGHTA and CDR2 is FQGTGA in the germline V gene. The CDR3 covers 15 residues. The V end was cut by 2 bases, the J end by 4 bases, with 14 bases between. Here the CDR3 reads CASSLFGGSSTEAFF. As DNA, the CDR3 is TGTGCCAGCAGCTTATTTGGGGGCTCATCCACTGAAGCTTTCTTT.

The CDR3 is CASKRDLARETQYF. As DNA, the CDR3 is TGCGCCAGCAAAAGGGACCTTGCTCGTGAGACCCAGTACTTC. The chain carries TRBV4-1 and TRBJ2-1; either TRBD1 or TRBD2 may fit D (5 bases each). The DNA end lines up better with TRBJ2-5; the J call may be wrong. This CDR3 comprises 14 residues. CDR1 and CDR2 (germline): MGHRA, YSYEKL.

This clonotype was seen ten or more times. The CDR3 sequence is CASTRLQNTGELFF. CDR3 nucleotides: TGTGCCAGCACCCGACTCCAGAACACCGGGGAGCTGTTTTTT. This chain joins TRBV12-3 or TRBV12-4 and TRBJ2-2; no clear D gene. This CDR3 has 14 amino acids. V gave up 7 bases and J gave up 1 base, with 10 bases separating them.